These 20 T cell receptor beta chains originate from one sample sequenced in a study of T-cell reconstitution after alpha-beta-depleted transplantation in children. During its preparation, the TCRbeta library received unique molecular identifiers. TCRdb independently ran MiXCR on the PCR reads; one entry per CDR3 protein. The data contain around 70,000 distinct CDR3 sequences, roughly a tenth of them singletons. This specimen consisted of PBMCs, obtained before TCRalphabeta/CD19-depleted stem cell transplant. The receptor set was obtained from a boy between 10 and 17 years old with acute myeloid leukemia, due to receive a stem cell transplant.

In this sample, this clonotype turned up once. The chain recombines TRBV29-1 with TRBJ2-1, with no clear D. V was cut by 7 bases and J by 9 bases, with 16 bases left in between. The CDR3 loop spans 12 amino acids. In germline, CDR1 is SQVTM, CDR2 ANQGSEA. The CDR3 is CSAGPEALEQFF. Written as DNA, the CDR3 is TGCAGCGCTGGCCCCGAAGCCCTTGAGCAGTTCTTC.

This clonotype occurred many times. The J gene is TRBJ1-3, the V gene TRBV12-3 or TRBV12-4; no clear D. CDR3 length: 17 amino acids. Trimming removed 4 bases from V and 4 bases from J, with 20 bases in between. CDR3 amino acids: CASSSTVSQPGGNTIYF. DNA of the CDR3: TGTGCCAGCAGTTCCACAGTCAGTCAACCAGGAGGAAACACCATATATTTT.

This clonotype appeared many times. This chain uses TRBV28 with TRBJ2-1; either TRBD1 or TRBD2 may supply D (5 bases each). The CDR3 extends over 16 amino acids. The germline V gene has CDR1 MDHEN and CDR2 SYDVKM. Trimming removed 2 bases from V and 3 bases from J, with 14 bases in between. CDR3 sequence (DNA): TGTGCCAGCAGTTTAGGTGGGGACGCCTACTACAATGAGCAGTTCTTC. Translating it yields CASSLGGDAYYNEQFF. Full variable domain (rest looked up from reference TRBV28 and TRBJ2-1): DVKVTQSSRYLVKRTGEKVFLECVQDMDHENMFWYRQDPGLGLRLIYFSYDVKMKEKGDIPEGYSVSREKKERFSLILESASTNQTSMYLCASSLGGDAYYNEQFFGPGTRLTVL.

This clonotype occurred many times. This rearrangement joins TRBV20-1 to TRBJ2-3, with 9 bases fitting TRBD2. CDR3 size: 15 residues. V shed 3 bases and J 2 bases; nucleotides not matched to a gene: 6. Germline CDR1 and CDR2: DFQATT and SNEGSKA (reference sequence). The CDR3 protein is CSASKTSGITDTQYF. The CDR3, as DNA: TGCAGTGCTAGTAAGACTAGCGGAATCACAGATACGCAGTATTTT.

This clonotype turned up a few times. CDR3: CASRGTGGYEQYV. CDR3 coding DNA: TGTGCCAGCAGAGGGACAGGCGGCTACGAGCAGTACGTC. The genes are TRBV6-6 and TRBJ2-7, with TRBD1 matching over 8 bases. Looked up from germline, CDR1 is MNHNY and CDR2 is SVGAGI (reference sequence). The CDR3 is made up of 13 amino acids. J lost 3 bases, V lost 6 bases, and 4 bases had no gene match.

This clonotype has at least ten counts. V is TRBV29-1 and J is TRBJ2-1; TRBD1 might be the D (6 bases). Germline CDR1 is SQVTM and CDR2 is ANQGSEA. The V end lost 1 base, the J end lost 2 bases, and 18 bases lay between the germline ends. This CDR3 has 17 residues. CDR3 loop: CSVEGGRQDKTYNEQFF. The CDR3 DNA follows: TGCAGCGTTGAAGGGGGTCGACAGGATAAGACCTACAATGAGCAGTTCTTC.

This clonotype showed up many times. This rearrangement joins TRBV11-2 to TRBJ2-5; TRBD2 is a possible D gene (6 bases). The CDR3 contains 16 residues. V lost 4 bases, J lost 4 bases, and 19 bases lay in between. Germline loops: CDR1 SGHAT, CDR2 FQNNGV. CDR3 amino acids: CASSSGDSMGPETQYF. CDR3 nucleotides: TGTGCCAGCAGCTCTGGGGACTCAATGGGGCCAGAGACCCAGTACTTC.

Worth noting for this clonotype: Possible read error: a much larger clone is one base away. This chain joins TRBV4-2 and TRBJ2-7, with TRBD1 matching over 8 bases. V lost 1 base to trimming and J lost 5 bases; unmatched junction nucleotides: 10. The V gene's germline CDR1 is LGHNA and CDR2 YNFKEQ. The CDR3 covers 16 residues. This chain's CDR3 is CASSQVPGQVTDEQYF. The DNA of the CDR3 is TGTGCCAGCAGCCAAGTCCCGGGACAGGTCACCGACGAGCAGTACTTC.

The CDR3 DNA is TGCAGTGCTGTACCCCCCCAGGGGAGGGAGACCCAGTACTTC. It translates to CSAVPPQGRETQYF. The chain combines TRBV20-1 with TRBJ2-5; the D gene could be TRBD1 or TRBD2 (6 bases each). The germline V gene has CDR1 DFQATT and CDR2 SNEGSKA (reference sequence). V dropped 5 bases and J dropped 5 bases, with 18 bases sitting between them. The CDR3 runs 14 residues.

This clonotype occurred many times. This chain joins TRBV28 and TRBJ2-7, with D maybe TRBD1 (6 bases). The CDR3 contains 14 residues. V lost 5 bases and J lost 0, with 11 bases in between. Germline loops: CDR1 MDHEN, CDR2 SYDVKM. In nucleotides, the CDR3 is TGTGCCAGCAGTAACAGGGTACTCTCCTACGAGCAGTACGTC. Translated, it gives CASSNRVLSYEQYV.

This clonotype was recorded many times. The chain employs TRBV6-2 or TRBV6-3 and TRBJ1-5; TRBD1 might be the D (6 bases). Germline CDR1 MNHEY, CDR2 SVGEGT. Between the trimmed V and J ends, which lost 2 bases and 1 base, there was a span of 15 bases. This CDR3 has 17 residues. The CDR3 nucleotides read TGTGCCAGCAGTTACGCTCCGGGACATCCGAGCAATCAGCCCCAGCATTTT. Amino acids: CASSYAPGHPSNQPQHF.

This clonotype was recorded many times. The J gene is TRBJ2-5, the V gene TRBV6-2 or TRBV6-3; D not resolved. The CDR3 length is 12 residues. Trimming stripped 1 base from V and 0 bases from J, with 0 bases between. CDR1 is MNHEY, CDR2 SVGEGT, per germline. DNA of the CDR3: TGTGCCAGCAGTTACTACCAAGAGACCCAGTACTTC. Translating gives CASSYYQETQYF.

This clonotype occurred many times. V is TRBV5-6 and J is TRBJ2-5; TRBD2 agrees at 7 bases. V shed 5 bases, J shed 3 bases, and the junction held 7 bases outside the gene matches. The CDR3 is 14 amino acids. Looked up from germline, CDR1 is SGHDT and CDR2 is YYEEEE. As DNA, the CDR3 is TGTGCCAGCAGTGAGGGAGGGTTGGAAGAGACCCAGTACTTC. Its protein is CASSEGGLEETQYF.

On this clonotype: A clone one base away is much larger, so this may be a read error. This chain uses TRBV5-1 with TRBJ1-1; D is uncertain. V shed 1 base and J shed 1 base, with 11 bases lying between them. This CDR3 is built from 15 residues. CDR1 is SGHRS, CDR2 YFSETQ, per germline. Written as DNA, the CDR3 is TGCGCCAGCAGCTTGTCGAGGGCGGCGAACACTGAAGCTTTCTTT. Translated, it gives CASSLSRAANTEAFF.

At least ten counts were recorded for this clonotype. The rearrangement joins TRBV7-2 to TRBJ1-5, with D perhaps matching TRBD1 (5 bases). Germline V lookup: CDR1 SGHTA, CDR2 FQGNSA. The V end was cut by 0 bases, the J end by 6 bases, with 12 bases between. CDR3 length equals 15 residues. This CDR3 reads CASSLAVTGGQPQHF. CDR3 bases: TGTGCCAGCAGCTTAGCGGTAACGGGGGGTCAGCCCCAGCATTTT.

The table lists this clonotype with many counts. The chain links TRBV7-2 to TRBJ2-3; D is perhaps TRBD1 (7 bases). This CDR3 comprises 16 residues. The germline CDR1 and CDR2 sequences are SGHTA and FQGNSA. Trimming cost V 4 bases and J 0 bases, with 14 bases left between them. CDR3 protein: CASSYGQGGSTDTQYF. CDR3 DNA sequence: TGTGCCAGCAGCTATGGTCAGGGGGGCAGCACAGATACGCAGTATTTT.

This clonotype was seen only a few times. J is TRBJ2-3 and V is TRBV5-1; TRBD2 agrees at 12 bases. CDR1 and CDR2 (germline): SGHRS, YFSETQ. The CDR3 extends over 18 amino acids. V gave up 2 bases and J gave up 0 bases; unmatched junction bases: 7. The CDR3 protein is CASSFSTSGGLSTDTQYF. CDR3 DNA: TGCGCCAGCAGCTTCTCGACTAGCGGGGGCCTTAGCACAGATACGCAGTATTTT.

This clonotype was detected many times. The chain carries TRBV12-3 or TRBV12-4 and TRBJ2-3, with D perhaps TRBD1 (6 bases). Deletions cut 9 bases from V and 0 bases from J, with 16 bases between. The CDR3 is 15 amino acids. In nucleotides, the CDR3 is TGTGCCAGTCAAAAAACAGGGCTTAGCACAGATACGCAGTATTTT. Its translation is CASQKTGLSTDTQYF.

This clonotype was recorded at least ten times. The chain is built from TRBV28 and TRBJ1-5, with 11 positions matching TRBD1. There are 17 residues in the CDR3. V lost 5 bases to trimming and J lost 3 bases; unmatched junction nucleotides: 9. Per the germline V gene, CDR1 is MDHEN and CDR2 is SYDVKM. The CDR3 protein is CASSHPIGQGANQPQHF. The CDR3 DNA is TGTGCCAGCAGTCACCCAATCGGACAGGGGGCCAATCAGCCCCAGCATTTT. The entire variable domain, with the rest obtained from reference TRBV28 and TRBJ1-5, is as follows: DVKVTQSSRYLVKRTGEKVFLECVQDMDHENMFWYRQDPGLGLRLIYFSYDVKMKEKGDIPEGYSVSREKKERFSLILESASTNQTSMYLCASSHPIGQGANQPQHFGDGTRLSIL.

This clonotype showed up many times. This chain uses TRBV9 with TRBJ2-1, with D perhaps TRBD2 (5 bases). With 0 bases removed from V and 2 bases from J, the gap between germline ends came to 12 bases. The CDR3 runs 16 residues. The germline V gene encodes CDR1 SGDLS and CDR2 YYNGEE. The CDR3 reads CASSVGLANPYNEQFF. The CDR3 DNA is TGTGCCAGCAGCGTAGGTTTAGCGAACCCCTACAATGAGCAGTTCTTC.